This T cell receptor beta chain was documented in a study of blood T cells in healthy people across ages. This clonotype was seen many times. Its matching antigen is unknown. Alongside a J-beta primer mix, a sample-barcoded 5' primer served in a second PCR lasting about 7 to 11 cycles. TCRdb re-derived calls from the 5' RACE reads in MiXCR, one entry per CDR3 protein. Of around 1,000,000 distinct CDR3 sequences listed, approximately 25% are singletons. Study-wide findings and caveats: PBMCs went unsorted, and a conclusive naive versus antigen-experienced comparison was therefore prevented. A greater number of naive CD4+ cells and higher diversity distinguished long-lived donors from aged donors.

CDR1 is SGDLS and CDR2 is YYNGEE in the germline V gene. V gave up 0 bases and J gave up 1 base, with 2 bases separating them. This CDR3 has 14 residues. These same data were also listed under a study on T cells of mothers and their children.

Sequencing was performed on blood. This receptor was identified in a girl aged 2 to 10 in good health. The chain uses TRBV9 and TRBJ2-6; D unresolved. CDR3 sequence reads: CASSVGSGANVLTF. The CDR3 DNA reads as TGTGCCAGCAGCGTAGGGTCTGGGGCCAACGTCCTGACTTTC.